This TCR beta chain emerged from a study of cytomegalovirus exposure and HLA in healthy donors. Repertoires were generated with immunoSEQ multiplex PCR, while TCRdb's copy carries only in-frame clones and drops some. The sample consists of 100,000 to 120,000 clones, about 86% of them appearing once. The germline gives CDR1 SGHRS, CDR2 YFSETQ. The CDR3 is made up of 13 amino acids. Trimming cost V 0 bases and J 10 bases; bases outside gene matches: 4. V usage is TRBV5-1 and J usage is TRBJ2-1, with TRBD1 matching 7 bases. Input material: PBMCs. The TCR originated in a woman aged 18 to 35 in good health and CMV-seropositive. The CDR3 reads CASSLVRGGEQFF. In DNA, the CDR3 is TGCGCCAGCAGCTTGGTTAGAGGGGGCGAGCAGTTCTTC.